This T cell receptor beta chain is from a study of blood T cell repertoires in COVID-19. As processed by the authors: Estimated nucleated cell counts came from reference gene primer amplification. Profiling relied on immunoSEQ multiplex PCR, and the TCRdb table lists in-frame clones only, not all of them. From that table come the V and J calls and clone size; the DNA was used to work out D and trimming. The sample has 350,000 to 400,000 clones, around 92% seen once. The V gene lost 1 base and the J gene lost 4 bases, with 18 bases spanning the gap. Per the germline V gene, CDR1 is MDHEN and CDR2 is SYDVKM. This CDR3 comprises 17 residues. Ages ranged from roughly 18 to 100 years, with residence in about 23 US areas. Either two negative PCRs, clearance, or symptom resolution qualified Cohort 3 donors as recovered.

The chain couples TRBV28 to TRBJ2-3, with D tentatively TRBD1 (6 bases). This TCR was sampled from a young woman who had recovered from COVID-19. The sequenced material came from PBMCs or T cells enriched from blood (not recorded which). The CDR3 loop reads CASSLLFLGQGPDTQYF. DNA of the CDR3: TGTGCCAGCAGTTTATTGTTTCTGGGGCAGGGGCCAGATACGCAGTATTTT.